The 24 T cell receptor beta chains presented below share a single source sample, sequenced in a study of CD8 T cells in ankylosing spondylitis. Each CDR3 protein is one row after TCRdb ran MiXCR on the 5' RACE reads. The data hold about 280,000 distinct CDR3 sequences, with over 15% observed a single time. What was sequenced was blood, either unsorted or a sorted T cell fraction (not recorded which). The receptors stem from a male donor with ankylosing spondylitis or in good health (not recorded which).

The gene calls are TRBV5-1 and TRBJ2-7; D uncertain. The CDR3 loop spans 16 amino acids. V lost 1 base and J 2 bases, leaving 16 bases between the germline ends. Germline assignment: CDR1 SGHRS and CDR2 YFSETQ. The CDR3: CASSLIPDLDTYEQYV. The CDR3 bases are TGCGCCAGCAGCTTGATTCCTGACTTAGATACCTACGAGCAGTACGTC.

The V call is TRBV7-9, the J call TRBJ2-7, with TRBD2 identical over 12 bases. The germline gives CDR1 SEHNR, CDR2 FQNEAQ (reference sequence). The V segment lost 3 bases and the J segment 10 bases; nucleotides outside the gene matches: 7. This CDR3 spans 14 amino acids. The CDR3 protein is CASSFETSGSPQYV. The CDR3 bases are TGTGCCAGCAGCTTCGAGACTAGCGGGAGCCCCCAGTACGTC.

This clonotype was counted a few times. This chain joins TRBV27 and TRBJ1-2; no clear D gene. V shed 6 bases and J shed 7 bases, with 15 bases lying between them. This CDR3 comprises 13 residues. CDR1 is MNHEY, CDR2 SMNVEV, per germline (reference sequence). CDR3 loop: CASSRTLSGGYTF. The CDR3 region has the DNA TGTGCCAGCAGCAGGACCCTTTCGGGTGGCTACACCTTC.

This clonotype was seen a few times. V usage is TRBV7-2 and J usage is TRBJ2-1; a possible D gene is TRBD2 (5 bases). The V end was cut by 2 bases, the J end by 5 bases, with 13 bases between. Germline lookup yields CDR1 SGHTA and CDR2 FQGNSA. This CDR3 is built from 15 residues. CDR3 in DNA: TGTGCCAGCAGCTTATGGGTGCGACTACACAATGAGCAGTTCTTC. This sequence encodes CASSLWVRLHNEQFF.

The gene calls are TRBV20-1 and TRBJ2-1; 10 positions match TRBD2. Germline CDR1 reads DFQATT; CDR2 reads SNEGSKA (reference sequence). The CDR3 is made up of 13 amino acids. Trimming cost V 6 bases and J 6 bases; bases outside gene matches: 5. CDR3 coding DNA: TGCAGTGCGGGACTAGCGTGGTCCAATGAGCAGTTCTTC. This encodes CSAGLAWSNEQFF.

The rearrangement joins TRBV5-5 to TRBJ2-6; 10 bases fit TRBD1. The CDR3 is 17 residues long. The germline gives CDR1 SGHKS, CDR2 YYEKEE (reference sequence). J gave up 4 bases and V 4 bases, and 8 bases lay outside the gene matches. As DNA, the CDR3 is TGTGCCAGCAGCAAAGGGGACAGGGGATCCGGGGCCAACGTCCTGACTTTC. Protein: CASSKGDRGSGANVLTF.

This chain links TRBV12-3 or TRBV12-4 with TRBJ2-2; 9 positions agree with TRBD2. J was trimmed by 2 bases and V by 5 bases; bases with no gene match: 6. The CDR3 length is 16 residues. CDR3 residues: CASSRMTSGNTGELFF. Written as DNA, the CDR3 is TGTGCCAGCAGTCGGATGACTAGCGGCAACACCGGGGAGCTGTTTTTT.

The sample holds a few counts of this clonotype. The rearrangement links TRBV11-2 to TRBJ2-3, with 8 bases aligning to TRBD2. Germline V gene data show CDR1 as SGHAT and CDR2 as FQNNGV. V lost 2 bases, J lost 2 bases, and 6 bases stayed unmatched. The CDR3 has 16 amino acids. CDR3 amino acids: CASSLFLAGNTDTQYF. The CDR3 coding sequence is TGTGCCAGCAGCTTATTCTTAGCGGGGAACACAGATACGCAGTATTTT.

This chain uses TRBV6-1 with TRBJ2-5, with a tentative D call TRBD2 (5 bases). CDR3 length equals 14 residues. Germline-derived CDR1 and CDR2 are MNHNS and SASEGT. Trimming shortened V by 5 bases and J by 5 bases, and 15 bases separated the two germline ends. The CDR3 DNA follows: TGTGCCAGCAGTACGGACTCGACCCAGGAGACCCAGTACTTC. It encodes CASSTDSTQETQYF.

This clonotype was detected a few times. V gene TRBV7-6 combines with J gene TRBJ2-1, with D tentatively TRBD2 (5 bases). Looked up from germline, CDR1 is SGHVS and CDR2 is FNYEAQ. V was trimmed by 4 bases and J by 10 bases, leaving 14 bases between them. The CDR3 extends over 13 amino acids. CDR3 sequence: CASSSRHGVEQFF. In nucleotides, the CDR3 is TGTGCCAGCAGCTCAAGACACGGGGTCGAGCAGTTCTTC.

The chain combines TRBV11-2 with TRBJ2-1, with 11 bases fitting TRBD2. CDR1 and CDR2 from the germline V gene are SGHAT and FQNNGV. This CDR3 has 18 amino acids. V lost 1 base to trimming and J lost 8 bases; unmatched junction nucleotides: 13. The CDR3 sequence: CASSLGGLAGGPLDEQFF. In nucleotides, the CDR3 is TGTGCCAGCAGCTTAGGCGGTTTAGCGGGGGGGCCCCTCGATGAGCAGTTCTTC.

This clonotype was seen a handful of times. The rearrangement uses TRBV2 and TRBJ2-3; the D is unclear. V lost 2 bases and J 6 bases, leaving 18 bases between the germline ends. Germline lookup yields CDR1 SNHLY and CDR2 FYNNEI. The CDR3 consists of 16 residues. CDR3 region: CASSEFRTDRRDTQYF. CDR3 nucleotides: TGTGCCAGCAGTGAATTCCGTACGGATCGAAGGGATACGCAGTATTTT.

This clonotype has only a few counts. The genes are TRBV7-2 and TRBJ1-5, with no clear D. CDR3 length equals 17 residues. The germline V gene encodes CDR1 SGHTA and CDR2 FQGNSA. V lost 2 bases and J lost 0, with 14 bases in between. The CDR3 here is CASSLIPSMYSNQPQHF. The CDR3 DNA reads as TGTGCCAGCAGCTTAATTCCCTCCATGTATAGCAATCAGCCCCAGCATTTT.

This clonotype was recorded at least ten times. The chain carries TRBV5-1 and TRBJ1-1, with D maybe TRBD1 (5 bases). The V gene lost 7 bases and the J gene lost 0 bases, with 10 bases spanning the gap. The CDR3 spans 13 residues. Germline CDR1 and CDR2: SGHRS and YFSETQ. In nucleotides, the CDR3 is TGCGCCAGCCTGGGACCCATGAACACTGAAGCTTTCTTT. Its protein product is CASLGPMNTEAFF.

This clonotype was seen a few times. CDR3 loop: CSAKHSPSTGELFF. The CDR3 DNA sequence: TGCAGTGCTAAGCATAGCCCAAGCACCGGGGAGCTGTTTTTT. V and J are TRBV20-1 and TRBJ2-2; D not resolved. CDR3 length: 14 amino acids. Trimming shortened V by 4 bases and J by 4 bases, and 13 bases separated the two germline ends. Germline CDR1 and CDR2: DFQATT and SNEGSKA (reference sequence).

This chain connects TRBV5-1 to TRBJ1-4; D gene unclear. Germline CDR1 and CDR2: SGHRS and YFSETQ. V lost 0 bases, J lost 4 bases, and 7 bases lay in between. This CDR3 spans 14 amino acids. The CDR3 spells CASSLGFGNEKLFF. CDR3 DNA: TGCGCCAGCAGCTTGGGGTTTGGTAATGAAAAACTGTTTTTT. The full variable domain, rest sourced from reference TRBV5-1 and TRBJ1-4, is KAGVTQTPRYLIKTRGQQVTLSCSPISGHRSVSWYQQTPGQGLQFLFEYFSETQRNKGNFPGRFSGRQFSNSRSEMNVSTLELGDSALYLCASSLGFGNEKLFFGSGTQLSVL.

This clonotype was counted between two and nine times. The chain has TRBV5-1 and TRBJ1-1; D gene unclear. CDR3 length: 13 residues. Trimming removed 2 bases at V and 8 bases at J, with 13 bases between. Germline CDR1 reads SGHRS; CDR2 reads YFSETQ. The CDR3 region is CASSFSPVAEAFF. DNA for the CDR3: TGCGCCAGCAGCTTCTCTCCGGTCGCGGAAGCTTTCTTT.

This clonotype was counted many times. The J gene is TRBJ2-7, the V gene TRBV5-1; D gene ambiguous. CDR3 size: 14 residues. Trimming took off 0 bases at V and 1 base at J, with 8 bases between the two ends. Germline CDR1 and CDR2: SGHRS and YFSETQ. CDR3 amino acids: CASSLARNSYEQYV. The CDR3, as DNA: TGCGCCAGCAGCTTGGCCCGAAATTCCTACGAGCAGTACGTC.

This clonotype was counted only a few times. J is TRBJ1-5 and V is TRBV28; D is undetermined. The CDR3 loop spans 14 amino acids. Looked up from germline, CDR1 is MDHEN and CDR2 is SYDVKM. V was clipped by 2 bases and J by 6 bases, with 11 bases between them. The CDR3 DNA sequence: TGTGCCAGCAGTTTAGGTAGCAGAGCTCAGCCCCAGCATTTT. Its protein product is CASSLGSRAQPQHF.

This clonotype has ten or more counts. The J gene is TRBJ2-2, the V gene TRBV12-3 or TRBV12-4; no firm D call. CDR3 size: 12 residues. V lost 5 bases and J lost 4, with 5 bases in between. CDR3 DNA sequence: TGTGCCAGCAGTCGGCCCACCGGGGAGCTGTTTTTT. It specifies CASSRPTGELFF.

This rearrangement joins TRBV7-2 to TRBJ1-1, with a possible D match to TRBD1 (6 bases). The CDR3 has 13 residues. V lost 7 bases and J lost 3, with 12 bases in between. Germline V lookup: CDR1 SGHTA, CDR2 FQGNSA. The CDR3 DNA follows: TGTGCCAGCAAACTGGACAGCGACACTGAAGCTTTCTTT. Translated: CASKLDSDTEAFF. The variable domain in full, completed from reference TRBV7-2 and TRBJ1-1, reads GAGVSQSPSNKVTEKGKDVELRCDPISGHTALYWYRQSLGQGLEFLIYFQGNSAPDKSGLPSDRFSAERTGGSVSTLTIQRTQQEDSAVYLCASKLDSDTEAFFGQGTRLTVV.

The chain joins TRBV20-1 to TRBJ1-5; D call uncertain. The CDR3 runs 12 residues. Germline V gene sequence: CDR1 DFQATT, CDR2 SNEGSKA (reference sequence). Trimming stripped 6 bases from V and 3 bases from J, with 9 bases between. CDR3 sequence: CSAHSVNQPQHF. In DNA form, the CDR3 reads TGCAGTGCCCACAGCGTCAATCAGCCCCAGCATTTT.

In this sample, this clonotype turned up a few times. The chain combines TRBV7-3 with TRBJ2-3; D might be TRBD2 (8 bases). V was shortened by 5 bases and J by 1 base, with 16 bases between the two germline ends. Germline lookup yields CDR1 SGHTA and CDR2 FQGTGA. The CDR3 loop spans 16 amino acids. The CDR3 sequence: CASSTRGRGGTDTQYF. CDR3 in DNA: TGTGCCAGCAGCACTAGGGGGCGGGGGGGCACAGATACGCAGTATTTT. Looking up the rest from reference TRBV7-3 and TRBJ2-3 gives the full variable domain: GAGVSQTPSNKVTEKGKYVELRCDPISGHTALYWYRQSLGQGPEFLIYFQGTGAADDSGLPNDRFFAVRPEGSVSTLKIQRTERGDSAVYLCASSTRGRGGTDTQYFGPGTRLTVL.

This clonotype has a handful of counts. CDR3 sequence reads: CSAVQQGLGQYV. In DNA, the CDR3 is TGCAGTGCTGTCCAACAGGGGCTCGGGCAGTACGTC. The V and J genes are TRBV20-1 and TRBJ2-7; TRBD1 agrees at 7 bases. The J segment lost 9 bases and the V segment lost 5 bases, leaving 10 bases of the junction unmatched. The germline V gene encodes CDR1 DFQATT and CDR2 SNEGSKA (reference sequence). The CDR3 runs to 12 residues.